Following are 2 T cell receptor beta chains from one sample sequenced in a study of blood T cell repertoires in COVID-19. Sequenced by immunoSEQ multiplex PCR; TCRdb stores in-frame clones only, minus some. Of approximately 89,000 clones in the sample, roughly 85% were seen once. Sample: peripheral blood. Source of these receptors: a man between 65 and 85 years old with acute or convalescent COVID-19.

V usage is TRBV19 and J usage is TRBJ2-5, with D tentatively TRBD1 (5 bases). V was trimmed by 5 bases and J by 6 bases, leaving 16 bases between them. Germline assignment: CDR1 LNHDA and CDR2 SQIVND (reference sequence). This CDR3 contains 14 residues. In DNA, the CDR3 is TGTGCCAGTAGTCCCAATCCAGGGCAAAAGACCCAGTACTTC. Translating gives CASSPNPGQKTQYF.

This clone has just one count. V usage is TRBV6-6 and J usage is TRBJ2-1; TRBD1 aligns across 7 bases. Germline V gives CDR1 MNHNY, CDR2 SVGAGI (reference sequence). The CDR3 contains 15 residues. V trimming: 5 bases; J trimming: 2 bases; junction bases outside the gene matches: 6. CDR3: CASSASGTAYNEQFF. The CDR3 nucleotides are TGTGCCAGCAGTGCTTCCGGGACAGCCTACAATGAGCAGTTCTTC.